This T cell receptor beta chain was profiled in a study of beta chain features in type 1 diabetes. Study-wide background: Healthy donors and patients had similar age, gender and cell yields. Summed over all samples, the examined sorted cells came to more than 85 million. Whole-study results and caveats: When Type 1 diabetes patients were examined, their TCRB CDR3s proved moderately but significantly shorter in all four CD4+ subsets. Sampled from patients, naive, central memory and Treg TCRB repertoires appeared more similar than those sampled from healthy donors.

Markers CD45RO/CCR7/CD25/CD127/CD95/CD27 served to sort CD4+ naive, central memory, regulatory and stem cell-like memory cells. V shed 6 bases and J shed 0 bases, with 10 bases lying between them. The germline gives CDR1 MNHEY, CDR2 SVGAGI. The CDR3 loop spans 14 amino acids. Points on this clone: What it recognizes is unknown.

Isolated RNA was reverse transcribed in full, so expressed TCRB transcripts were sequenced. Sequencing was performed with immunoSEQ multiplex PCR; in TCRdb, only in-frame clones are kept and a portion is missing. Of roughly 100,000 clones in the sample, approximately 30% were seen once. Sequenced sample: central memory CD4+ T cells from blood. The chain combines TRBV6-5 with TRBJ2-3, with D uncertain. The TCR sequence derives from a young woman with type 1 diabetes. The CDR3 bases are TGTGCCAGCAGCCGCCCAGGAAGCACAGATACGCAGTATTTT. Translation: CASSRPGSTDTQYF.